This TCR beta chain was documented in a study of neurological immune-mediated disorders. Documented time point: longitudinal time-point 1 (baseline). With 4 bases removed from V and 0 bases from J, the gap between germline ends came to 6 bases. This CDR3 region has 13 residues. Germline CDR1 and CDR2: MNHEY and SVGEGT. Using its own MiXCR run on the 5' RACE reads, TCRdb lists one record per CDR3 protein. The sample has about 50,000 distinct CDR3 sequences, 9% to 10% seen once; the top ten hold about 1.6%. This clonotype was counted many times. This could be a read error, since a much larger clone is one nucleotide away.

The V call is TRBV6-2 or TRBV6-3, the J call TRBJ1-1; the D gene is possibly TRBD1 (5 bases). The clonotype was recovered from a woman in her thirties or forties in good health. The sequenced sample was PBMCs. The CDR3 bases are TGTGCCAGCAGTTCACAGGTGAACACTGAAGCTTTCTTT. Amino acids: CASSSQVNTEAFF.